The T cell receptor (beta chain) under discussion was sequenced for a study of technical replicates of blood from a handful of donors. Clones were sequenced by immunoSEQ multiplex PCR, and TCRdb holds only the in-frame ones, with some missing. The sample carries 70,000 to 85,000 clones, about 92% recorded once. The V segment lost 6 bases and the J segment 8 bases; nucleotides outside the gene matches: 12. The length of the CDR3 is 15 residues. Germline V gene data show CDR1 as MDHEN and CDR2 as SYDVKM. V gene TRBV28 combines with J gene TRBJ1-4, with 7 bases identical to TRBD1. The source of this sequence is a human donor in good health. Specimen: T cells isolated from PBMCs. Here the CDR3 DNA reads TGTGCCAGCAGCCGAATAGACAGGGACGGGGAAAAACTGTTTTTT. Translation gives CASSRIDRDGEKLFF.